Presented here are 23 T cell receptor beta chains from one specimen sequenced in a study of cytomegalovirus exposure and HLA in healthy donors. This PCR relied on a set of 60 Vbeta primers and 13 Jbeta primers. Profiled with immunoSEQ multiplex PCR; TCRdb holds only in-frame clones, not every one. The table records roughly 180,000 clones, under 80% of them present only once. The sequenced sample was PBMCs. Receptor source: a woman in her twenties or thirties in good health and CMV-seropositive.

The chain employs TRBV5-1 and TRBJ2-2; D is unresolved. The CDR3 contains 13 residues. Trimming left V 0 bases short and J 6 bases short, with 6 bases between. Germline V gene sequence: CDR1 SGHRS, CDR2 YFSETQ. CDR3 DNA sequence: TGCGCCAGCAGCTTGGCCGAGGCCGGGGAGCTGTTTTTT. It codes for CASSLAEAGELFF.

The rearrangement joins TRBV7-9 to TRBJ2-7; 8 nucleotides line up with TRBD2. This CDR3 contains 17 residues. V lost 0 bases, J lost 1 base, and 8 bases stayed unmatched. The germline gives CDR1 SEHNR, CDR2 FQNEAQ (reference sequence). The CDR3: CASSLAPRGGLSYEQYF. Written as DNA, the CDR3 is TGTGCCAGCAGCTTAGCCCCTCGCGGGGGGCTATCCTACGAGCAGTACTTC.

V is TRBV7-9 and J is TRBJ1-2; the match to TRBD1 covers 8 bases. The CDR3 runs 15 residues. The germline V gene encodes CDR1 SEHNR and CDR2 FQNEAQ (reference sequence). Losses at the gene ends were 5 bases for V and 5 bases for J; bases not matched to a gene: 10. The CDR3 nucleotides read TGTGCCAGCAGCGCGGGACAGGTCGGGGGATATGGCTACACCTTC. This translates into CASSAGQVGGYGYTF.

The V and J genes are TRBV28 and TRBJ1-5; maybe TRBD1 (5 bases). The CDR3 is 15 amino acids. V gave up 7 bases and J gave up 3 bases, with 16 bases separating them. Germline V gene sequence: CDR1 MDHEN, CDR2 SYDVKM. The CDR3 spells CASNILFGANQPQHF. CDR3 sequence (DNA): TGTGCCAGCAATATTTTGTTTGGGGCCAATCAGCCCCAGCATTTT.

In this sample, this clone turned up a few times. The chain combines TRBV18 with TRBJ1-5, with TRBD1 matching 7 bases. Trimming took 0 bases from V and 3 from J; bases not matched to a gene: 11. There are 18 residues in the CDR3. Germline V gene lookup returns CDR1 KGHSH and CDR2 LQKENI. CDR3 protein: CASSPPSLDRYNNQPQHF. The CDR3, as DNA: TGTGCCAGCTCACCACCGTCCCTGGACAGGTACAACAATCAGCCCCAGCATTTT.

The chain carries TRBV2 and TRBJ1-5; TRBD1 matches at 8 bases. The CDR3 totals 13 residues. V gave up 10 bases and J gave up 3 bases; unmatched junction bases: 5. Germline V CDR1 and CDR2: SNHLY, FYNNEI. CDR3 sequence (DNA): TGTGCCACCATGGACAGGGTCAATCAGCCCCAGCATTTT. This gives the protein CATMDRVNQPQHF.

A few counts support this clone. The chain carries TRBV6-5 and TRBJ1-3; no firm D call. CDR3 length equals 11 residues. Germline lookup yields CDR1 MNHEY and CDR2 SVGAGI. V was cut by 6 bases and J by 3 bases, with 3 bases left in between. CDR3 in amino acids: CASSFGNTIYF. The CDR3 DNA reads as TGTGCCAGCAGCTTTGGAAACACCATATATTTT.

The chain is built from TRBV18 and TRBJ1-2, with D possibly TRBD1 on 6 matching bases. The CDR3 loop spans 14 amino acids. Trimming stripped 6 bases from V and 6 bases from J, with 17 bases between. Germline V gene lookup returns CDR1 KGHSH and CDR2 LQKENI. CDR3 loop: CASSAKVAGDGYTF. The CDR3 nucleotides read TGTGCCAGCTCGGCCAAAGTTGCAGGGGATGGCTACACCTTC.

This sequence joins TRBV7-2 and TRBJ2-3, with unresolved D. CDR1 and CDR2 from the germline V gene are SGHTA and FQGNSA. V was shortened by 3 bases and J by 0 bases, with 7 bases between the two germline ends. The CDR3 is 14 residues long. CDR3 residues: CASSFGGSTDTQYF. As DNA, the CDR3 is TGTGCCAGCAGCTTCGGCGGCAGCACAGATACGCAGTATTTT.

This clone occurred once. Other nucleotide sequences from this sample produce the same CDR3. The rearrangement uses TRBV19 and TRBJ1-4, with 8 bases fitting TRBD1. Germline values: CDR1 LNHDA, CDR2 SQIVND (reference sequence). CDR3 length: 15 amino acids. V lost 7 bases, J lost 8 bases, and 12 bases stayed unmatched. CDR3 residues: CASISQGALQEKLFF. CDR3 sequence (DNA): TGTGCCAGTATCTCGCAGGGGGCGCTTCAGGAAAAACTGTTTTTT.

The V call is TRBV27, the J call TRBJ1-2; possibly TRBD1 for D (6 bases). Germline V gene data show CDR1 as MNHEY and CDR2 as SMNVEV (reference sequence). CDR3 length equals 14 residues. Trimming shortened V by 4 bases and J by 2 bases, and 11 bases separated the two germline ends. CDR3 sequence: CASSSPGTNYGYTF. The CDR3 DNA follows: TGTGCCAGCAGTTCACCCGGGACAAACTATGGCTACACCTTC.

The table lists this clone with a few counts. CDR3 sequence (DNA): TGTGCCAGCAGCGTTCGGGGGGCTAACACAGATACGCAGTATTTT. Protein product: CASSVRGANTDTQYF. The rearrangement joins TRBV6-5 to TRBJ2-3; the D gene is possibly TRBD2 (7 bases). Per the germline V gene, CDR1 is MNHEY and CDR2 is SVGAGI. V lost 6 bases and J lost 2, with 15 bases in between. This CDR3 contains 15 residues.

The V gene is TRBV7-9, the J gene TRBJ2-1; possible D gene TRBD2, 6 bases. The V gene's germline CDR1 is SEHNR and CDR2 FQNEAQ (reference sequence). The V end lost 5 bases, the J end lost 7 bases, and 15 bases lay between the germline ends. This CDR3 contains 14 residues. The CDR3 DNA follows: TGTGCCAGCAGCGCGGGACTCGCCCCAAATGAGCAGTTCTTC. Translating gives CASSAGLAPNEQFF.

The chain uses TRBV7-9 and TRBJ2-2; 7 nucleotides agree with TRBD1. The V gene end was trimmed by 5 bases and the J gene end by 5 bases; junction bases not matched to a gene: 2. This CDR3 region has 13 residues. Germline CDR1 is SEHNR and CDR2 is FQNEAQ (reference sequence). As DNA, the CDR3 is TGTGCCAGCAGCCAGACAGGGACCGGGGAGCTGTTTTTT. This codes for CASSQTGTGELFF. The variable domain in full, with the rest retrieved from reference TRBV7-9 and TRBJ2-2, is DTGVSQNPRHKITKRGQNVTFRCDPISEHNRLYWYRQTLGQGPEFLTYFQNEAQLEKSRLLSDRFSAERPKGSFSTLEIQRTEQGDSAMYLCASSQTGTGELFFGEGSRLTVL.

The chain employs TRBV7-8 and TRBJ2-3, with 9 nucleotides matching TRBD2. Germline CDR1 SGHVS, CDR2 FQNEAQ. The CDR3 is 15 amino acids. Unmatched junction bases numbered 5, after V lost 7 bases and J lost 0 bases. This CDR3 reads CASTSLAGSTDTQYF. As DNA, the CDR3 is TGTGCCAGCACTTCCCTAGCGGGGAGCACAGATACGCAGTATTTT.

The chain uses TRBV30 and TRBJ2-1; possibly TRBD2 for D (5 bases). V gave up 5 bases and J gave up 0 bases, with 14 bases separating them. Germline lookup yields CDR1 GTSNPN and CDR2 SVGIG (reference sequence). This CDR3 has 15 amino acids. The CDR3 protein is CAWGGGWTSYNEQFF. DNA for the CDR3: TGTGCCTGGGGAGGCGGGTGGACCTCCTACAATGAGCAGTTCTTC.

The CDR3 bases are TGTGCCAGCAGCTCCCCGGGAGGGTTCTACACCTTC. It encodes CASSSPGGFYTF. The J gene is TRBJ1-2, the V gene TRBV7-9, with D uncertain. Germline V gene sequence: CDR1 SEHNR, CDR2 FQNEAQ (reference sequence). The CDR3 spans 12 residues. With 4 bases removed from V and 10 bases from J, the gap between germline ends came to 13 bases.

The chain employs TRBV12-5 and TRBJ1-2; D possibly corresponds to TRBD1 (5 bases). The CDR3 is 14 amino acids. Germline lookup yields CDR1 LGHNT and CDR2 FRNRAP. V was shortened by 0 bases and J by 8 bases, with 13 bases between the two germline ends. The CDR3 DNA reads TGTGCTAGTGGTTTGGTACGGGGGTCGGAAGGCTACACCTTC. Translation: CASGLVRGSEGYTF.

V is TRBV5-5 and J is TRBJ1-4; maybe TRBD1 (5 bases). The V gene lost 4 bases and the J gene lost 0 bases, with 13 bases spanning the gap. There are 16 residues in the CDR3. Germline assignment: CDR1 SGHKS and CDR2 YYEKEE (reference sequence). For the CDR3, the DNA is TGTGCCAGCAGCCCCCAGGGCCTGCCAACTAATGAAAAACTGTTTTTT. It is translated as CASSPQGLPTNEKLFF.

The chain uses TRBV7-2 and TRBJ1-2; 7 bases are shared with TRBD1. Germline assignment: CDR1 SGHTA and CDR2 FQGNSA. With 3 bases clipped from V and 4 bases from J, the junction kept 17 bases outside the gene matches. This CDR3 region has 18 residues. The CDR3, as DNA: TGTGCCAGCAGCTTCTCCCGGGACAGTGTTGCCTCTCGCTATGGCTACACCTTC. Translation gives CASSFSRDSVASRYGYTF.

The gene calls are TRBV30 and TRBJ2-2, with 9 bases that match TRBD2. This CDR3 has 15 residues. Trimming took 1 base from V and 3 from J; bases not matched to a gene: 3. Germline V lookup: CDR1 GTSNPN, CDR2 SVGIG (reference sequence). As DNA, the CDR3 is TGTGCCTGGAGTGGGGTAGCGGGGGACACCGGGGAGCTGTTTTTT. It encodes CAWSGVAGDTGELFF.

The J gene is TRBJ1-6, the V gene TRBV7-9; D perhaps matches TRBD1 (5 bases). Trimming removed 7 bases from V and 8 bases from J, with 21 bases in between. Germline CDR1 SEHNR, CDR2 FQNEAQ (reference sequence). This CDR3 is built from 16 residues. CDR3 DNA: TGTGCCAGCACCCCCCTGGCGGGGCCCAGGGATTCACCCCTCCACTTT. Its protein is CASTPLAGPRDSPLHF.

This clone was counted only a few times. The rearrangement uses TRBV5-1 and TRBJ2-1; 9 bases match TRBD1. Germline CDR1 SGHRS, CDR2 YFSETQ. Trimming at V came to 4 bases and at J to 7 bases, leaving 6 bases not matched to a gene. CDR3 length equals 14 residues. CDR3 nucleotide sequence: TGCGCCAGCAGCGGTGACAGGGGGTTTAATGAGCAGTTCTTC. It encodes CASSGDRGFNEQFF.